The following is a T cell receptor beta chain sequence with its context. What antigen it recognizes has not been identified. Base qualities are not at hand, and no much larger clone is one base apart. This entry comes from a study of blood T cell repertoires in COVID-19 (dated by TCRdb to about 2020). In the study overall: The collaborator samples originated in the United States, Italy and Spain and spanned the acute and convalescent phases of COVID-19. Deeply sampled blood TCRbeta repertoires from subjects exposed to, actively infected with, or recovered from COVID-19 were included in the dataset. The material from the prospective study consisted of cDNA or gDNA derived from T cells, B-cell-depleted T cells, or PBMCs. Where available, HLA class I and class II types were obtained from metadata supplied by the sample provider rather than from assay-based typing. The samples were drawn from the first 160 participants of the ongoing ImmuneRACE study and from over a thousand subjects provided by 6 global collaborators. A freely available public database, intended as a resource for researchers studying the immune response to SARS-CoV-2, is where the repertoires were released. Nearly every sample came with metadata listing a de-identified subject ID, COVID-19 status, age in years and sex.

TCRbeta CDR3 regions were amplified from genomic DNA by means of the immunoSEQ Assay, a bias-controlled multiplex PCR. The authors' pipeline ran thus. The number of nucleated cells in each sample was estimated by amplification of reference gene primers within the assay. To quantify the absolute abundance of each unique TCRbeta CDR3 rearrangement, sequence reads were collapsed and filtered. Productive Simpson clonality was computed per sample as the square root of Simpson's diversity index over productive rearrangements. The source is immuneACCESS, and TCRdb retained only in-frame sequences with V and J called. Part of the clones is not carried over; for the studies checked, unresolved V genes explain less than half of this, and the remainder is unexplained. The V and J calls and clone size are taken from that table; D and trimming were inferred from the DNA. The sample table lists 500,000 or so clones, 87% of them with a count of one. Of the sample, roughly 0.7% is held by the ten largest clones.

Overall study results and their limits: The quantity of clinical and demographic metadata differed by source and by participant and was supplied without curation.

In the prospective study, participants were roughly 18 to 90 years old, resided in approximately 25 geographic areas of the United States, and were enrolled through a virtual design. To assign participants to cohorts, the prospective study relied on clinical history that participants themselves reported in a screening survey and a study questionnaire. Recovered participants in ImmuneRACE Cohort 3 were defined as having two consecutive negative NP/OP PCR tests, clearance from a healthcare professional, or resolution of symptoms. In the prospective study, whole blood, serum and a nasopharyngeal or oropharyngeal swab were collected from each participant by mobile phlebotomists. Participants in the prospective study had the option to provide additional blood draws and questionnaires over a 2-month period. Before DNA extraction, prospective study blood samples were shipped either frozen or at room temperature.

Looking up the germline V gene (reference sequence) yields CDR1 SEHNR and CDR2 FQNEAQ. V was cut back by 4 bases and J by 2 bases, leaving a gap of 9 bases between them. CDR3 length: 13 amino acids, cysteine to phenylalanine. The kept DNA is CDR3 alone, 39 bases in frame from the first base. The V and J genes are TRBV7-9 and TRBJ2-7; no D gene can be assigned with confidence. The receptor comes from a young woman who had recovered from COVID-19. The sequenced sample consisted of PBMCs or T cells enriched from blood (not recorded which). The DNA sequence is given as TGTGCCAGCAGCTACGAGGTCCCCTACGAGCAGTACTTC. Its product reads: CASSYEVPYEQYF.